Each of the 28 T cell receptor beta chains below was sequenced from the same sample in a study of cytomegalovirus exposure and HLA in healthy donors. PCR primers comprised 60 Vbeta and 13 Jbeta primers. Profiled with immunoSEQ multiplex PCR; TCRdb holds only in-frame clones, not every one. Seen here are under 150,000 clones, more than 70% observed once, and the top ten hold 7.5% to 9.5%. The sequenced material came from PBMCs. The receptors stem from a woman aged 50 to 60 in good health and CMV-seropositive.

J is TRBJ1-1 and V is TRBV18; no clear D. V was trimmed by 0 bases and J by 4 bases, leaving 12 bases between them. The CDR3 has 15 residues. The germline gives CDR1 KGHSH, CDR2 LQKENI. CDR3: CASSPPSRFGTEAFF. CDR3 DNA: TGTGCCAGCTCACCACCGAGCAGGTTTGGCACTGAAGCTTTCTTT.

J is TRBJ1-3 and V is TRBV29-1; D is unresolved. Germline loops: CDR1 SQVTM, CDR2 ANQGSEA. This CDR3 comprises 15 residues. Trimming pared 2 bases from V and 3 bases from J, leaving 14 bases between. CDR3 amino acids: CSVESSPSGGNTIYF. The CDR3 bases are TGCAGCGTTGAAAGTTCCCCCTCGGGTGGAAACACCATATATTTT. The full variable domain, rest sourced from reference TRBV29-1 and TRBJ1-3, is SAVISQKPSRDICQRGTSLTIQCQVDSQVTMMFWYRQQPGQSLTLIATANQGSEATYESGFVIDKFPISRPNLTFSTLTVSNMSPEDSSIYLCSVESSPSGGNTIYFGEGSWLTVV.

As for this clone: One junction end disagrees with the germline gene, perhaps due to a read error. J is TRBJ2-7 and V is TRBV7-9, with D possibly TRBD2 on 5 matching bases. Germline assignment: CDR1 SEHNR and CDR2 FQNEAQ (reference sequence). This CDR3 is built from 12 residues. CDR3 loop: CSSSLSPSIQYF. Written as DNA, the CDR3 is TGTTCCAGCAGCTTATCGCCTAGCATCCAGTACTTC.

The chain carries TRBV18 and TRBJ2-1; 10 bases match TRBD2. Germline V gives CDR1 KGHSH, CDR2 LQKENI. This CDR3 is 14 amino acids long. Unmatched junction bases numbered 4, after V lost 3 bases and J lost 8 bases. The CDR3: CASSPSSGRYEQFF. In nucleotides, the CDR3 is TGTGCCAGCTCACCCTCTAGCGGGAGATATGAGCAGTTCTTC. Variable domain in full (rest from reference TRBV18 and TRBJ2-1): NAGVMQNPRHLVRRRGQEARLRCSPMKGHSHVYWYRQLPEEGLKFMVYLQKENIIDESGMPKERFSAEFPKEGPSILRIQQVVRGDSAAYFCASSPSSGRYEQFFGPGTRLTVL.

This rearrangement joins TRBV5-6 to TRBJ2-7, with 10 bases lining up with TRBD1. The J segment lost 2 bases and the V segment lost 2 bases, leaving 7 bases of the junction unmatched. Looked up from germline, CDR1 is SGHDT and CDR2 is YYEEEE. The CDR3 is made up of 16 amino acids. CDR3 sequence reads: CASSFYRDRGAYEQYF. CDR3 DNA: TGTGCCAGCAGCTTTTACCGGGACAGGGGCGCCTACGAGCAGTACTTC.

The chain uses TRBV7-8 and TRBJ2-1, with 10 bases that match TRBD2. CDR3 size: 17 residues. Looked up from germline, CDR1 is SGHVS and CDR2 is FQNEAQ. The ends lost 4 bases at V and 0 bases at J; junction bases unmatched: 6. The CDR3 nucleotides read TGTGCCAGCAGCTCCGCAGCGGGAGGGAGCTCCTACAATGAGCAGTTCTTC. It codes for CASSSAAGGSSYNEQFF.

The sample holds one count of this clone. The chain recombines TRBV6-4 with TRBJ1-1; TRBD1 might be the D (6 bases). Germline V gene data show CDR1 as MRHNA and CDR2 as SNTAGT. V was shortened by 5 bases and J by 0 bases, with 7 bases between the two germline ends. The CDR3 has 13 amino acids. The CDR3 spells CASSTGMNTEAFF. DNA for the CDR3: TGTGCCAGCAGTACAGGGATGAACACTGAAGCTTTCTTT.

The rearrangement links TRBV4-2 to TRBJ2-7; 11 bases fit TRBD2. The CDR3 runs to 15 residues. Losses at the gene ends were 1 base for V and 3 bases for J; bases not matched to a gene: 2. Germline values: CDR1 LGHNA, CDR2 YNFKEQ. As DNA, the CDR3 is TGTGCCAGCAGCCAAGGACTAGCGGGGATCTACGAGCAGTACTTC. Amino acids: CASSQGLAGIYEQYF.

The chain uses TRBV20-1 and TRBJ2-5; D is unclear. CDR3 length: 10 amino acids. The V gene's germline CDR1 is DFQATT and CDR2 SNEGSKA (reference sequence). The V end was cut by 4 bases, the J end by 3 bases, with 3 bases between. Here the CDR3 DNA reads TGCAGTGCTACGGAAGAGACCCAGTACTTC. It yields the protein CSATEETQYF.

The chain uses TRBV18 and TRBJ2-1; TRBD2 is a possible D gene (6 bases). The germline CDR1 and CDR2 sequences are KGHSH and LQKENI. CDR3 length: 15 amino acids. Trimming took off 2 bases at V and 6 bases at J, with 14 bases between the two ends. In DNA, the CDR3 is TGTGCCAGCTCACCAAATGGGGGGACGATCAATGAGCAGTTCTTC. Translating it yields CASSPNGGTINEQFF. The whole variable domain, filled in from reference TRBV18 and TRBJ2-1, reads NAGVMQNPRHLVRRRGQEARLRCSPMKGHSHVYWYRQLPEEGLKFMVYLQKENIIDESGMPKERFSAEFPKEGPSILRIQQVVRGDSAAYFCASSPNGGTINEQFFGPGTRLTVL.

This chain uses TRBV29-1 with TRBJ2-1, with TRBD2 matching over 9 bases. V was pared by 7 bases and J by 4 bases, with 5 bases of the junction left unmatched. This CDR3 region has 13 residues. The germline CDR1 and CDR2 sequences are SQVTM and ANQGSEA. The CDR3 sequence: CSATTSGYNEQFF. In DNA, the CDR3 is TGCAGCGCGACGACTAGCGGATACAATGAGCAGTTCTTC.

The chain couples TRBV7-9 to TRBJ1-1; D unresolved. There are 17 residues in the CDR3. Per the germline V gene, CDR1 is SEHNR and CDR2 is FQNEAQ (reference sequence). Trimming left V 5 bases short and J 0 bases short, with 19 bases between. This chain's CDR3 is CASSPIPLGHLNTEAFF. For the CDR3, the DNA is TGTGCCAGCAGCCCAATTCCCCTTGGTCACTTGAACACTGAAGCTTTCTTT.

The V gene is TRBV27, the J gene TRBJ2-5; tentatively, D is TRBD1 (6 bases). The DNA end favors TRBJ2-7, so the J call may be wrong. The CDR3 runs 13 residues. Germline loops: CDR1 MNHEY, CDR2 SMNVEV (reference sequence). CDR3 DNA sequence: TGTGCCAGCAGTGTCTTCAGGGGTGGCGAGCAGTACTTC. This translates into CASSVFRGGEQYF.

V and J are TRBV10-3 and TRBJ1-5, with D perhaps TRBD1 (6 bases). CDR1 and CDR2 (germline): ENHRY, SYGVKD. V was trimmed by 8 bases and J by 1 base, leaving 21 bases between them. There are 17 residues in the CDR3. CDR3 DNA: TGTGCCATCCCGGGTCGGGGGGGCGAGATGAGCAATCAGCCCCAGCATTTT. Residues: CAIPGRGGEMSNQPQHF.

The rearrangement links TRBV7-3 to TRBJ2-3; perhaps TRBD2 as D (6 bases). V was trimmed by 6 bases and J by 4 bases, leaving 14 bases between them. The CDR3 has 14 amino acids. CDR1 SGHTA and CDR2 FQGTGA come from the germline V gene. CDR3 loop: CASRPGGTPDTQYF. CDR3 DNA sequence: TGTGCCAGCAGGCCCGGAGGGACCCCAGATACGCAGTATTTT.

V usage is TRBV29-1 and J usage is TRBJ2-3; D is ambiguous. Between the trimmed V and J ends, which lost 3 bases and 1 base, there was a span of 5 bases. The CDR3 extends over 12 amino acids. The germline CDR1 and CDR2 sequences are SQVTM and ANQGSEA. CDR3 DNA sequence: TGCAGCGTTGACCCTGGCACAGATACGCAGTATTTT. Its protein product is CSVDPGTDTQYF.

The V gene is TRBV7-6, the J gene TRBJ2-1; maybe TRBD1 (5 bases). Looked up from germline, CDR1 is SGHVS and CDR2 is FNYEAQ. There are 14 residues in the CDR3. The V end was cut by 1 base, the J end by 5 bases, with 9 bases between. This CDR3 is CASSLVGRDNEQFF. Written as DNA, the CDR3 is TGTGCCAGCAGCTTAGTAGGCAGGGACAATGAGCAGTTCTTC. The full variable domain, with the rest looked up from reference TRBV7-6 and TRBJ2-1, is GAGVSQSPRYKVTKRGQDVALRCDPISGHVSLYWYRQALGQGPEFLTYFNYEAQQDKSGLPNDRFSAERPEGSISTLTIQRTEQRDSAMYRCASSLVGRDNEQFFGPGTRLTVL.

The chain uses TRBV21-1 and TRBJ2-1; the D segment call TRBD2 is taken from the table without a DNA check. TRBV21-1 is given as a pseudogene. The CDR3 runs 16 residues. CDR3: CASSKEGLASYNEQFF. CDR3 DNA sequence: TGTGCCAGCAGCAAAGAGGGACTAGCCTCCTACAATGAGCAGTTCTTC.

On this clone: Germline is not matched at one junction end, which may reflect a read error. This sequence joins TRBV5-6 and TRBJ1-2, with D unclear. CDR3 length: 14 residues. Germline V gives CDR1 SGHDT, CDR2 YYEEEE. The CDR3 DNA sequence: TGTGCCAGCAACTTGTGGCCCCCTAGGTATGGCTACACCTTC. As protein: CASNLWPPRYGYTF.

The chain carries TRBV29-1 and TRBJ2-3; D possibly corresponds to TRBD1 (6 bases). The CDR3 spans 15 residues. Germline CDR1 SQVTM, CDR2 ANQGSEA. V dropped 4 bases and J dropped 2 bases, with 16 bases sitting between them. This CDR3 is CSVVDRRDNTDTQYF. The CDR3 coding sequence is TGCAGCGTTGTAGATCGACGGGACAACACAGATACGCAGTATTTT.

The chain carries TRBV5-1 and TRBJ2-3; 10 bases are shared with TRBD2. V was pared by 0 bases and J by 5 bases, with 9 bases of the junction left unmatched. Germline assignment: CDR1 SGHRS and CDR2 YFSETQ. The CDR3 loop spans 17 amino acids. CDR3 sequence (DNA): TGCGCCAGCAGCTTGGGGATAGCGGGGGGTTTTGGAGATACGCAGTATTTT. This sequence encodes CASSLGIAGGFGDTQYF.

V is TRBV11-2 and J is TRBJ1-2, with D perhaps matching TRBD1 (5 bases). V lost 5 bases and J lost 7, with 8 bases in between. Germline CDR1 and CDR2: SGHAT and FQNNGV. The length of the CDR3 is 11 residues. The CDR3 bases are TGTGCCAGCAGCCAGGGAGGTGGCTACACCTTC. Its translation is CASSQGGGYTF.

The sample holds a few counts of this clone. This sequence joins TRBV10-3 and TRBJ2-3, with TRBD2 identical over 10 bases. Germline values: CDR1 ENHRY, CDR2 SYGVKD. The J segment lost 4 bases and the V segment lost 6 bases, leaving 4 bases of the junction unmatched. The CDR3 sequence is 14 residues long. The CDR3, as DNA: TGTGCCATCAGAATAGCGGGAGGTTCAGATACGCAGTATTTT. Translation: CAIRIAGGSDTQYF.

The chain uses TRBV13 and TRBJ2-5; tentatively, D is TRBD2 (7 bases). V was clipped by 5 bases and J by 2 bases, with 18 bases between them. Germline CDR1 is PRHDT and CDR2 is FYEKMQ (reference sequence). This CDR3 has 16 residues. The CDR3 loop is CASSPPGLTGQETQYF. The CDR3 region has the DNA TGTGCCAGCAGCCCTCCGGGACTAACAGGGCAAGAGACCCAGTACTTC.

The chain combines TRBV2 with TRBJ1-2; D uncertain. There are 12 residues in the CDR3. Trimming took off 5 bases at V and 0 bases at J, with 4 bases between the two ends. CDR1 SNHLY and CDR2 FYNNEI come from the germline V gene. The CDR3 reads CASSTANYGYTF. CDR3 sequence (DNA): TGTGCCAGCAGTACAGCTAACTATGGCTACACCTTC.

The rearrangement joins TRBV21-1 to TRBJ2-2; the table's D call, TRBD1, has no DNA check behind it. TRBV21-1 has pseudogene status. The CDR3 has 13 amino acids. The CDR3 region has the DNA TGTGCCAGGAAACAGGAGAACACCGGGGAGCTGTTTTTT. This translates into CARKQENTGELFF.

The gene calls are TRBV7-9 and TRBJ1-2; D remains unclear. The germline V and J ends were trimmed by 5 bases and 5 bases, with 15 bases remaining between them. CDR3 length equals 14 residues. The germline gives CDR1 SEHNR, CDR2 FQNEAQ (reference sequence). For the CDR3, the DNA is TGTGCCAGCAGCCCGTTCGAGGTGCCGTATGGCTACACCTTC. It encodes CASSPFEVPYGYTF. Complete variable domain (other parts from reference TRBV7-9 and TRBJ1-2): DTGVSQNPRHKITKRGQNVTFRCDPISEHNRLYWYRQTLGQGPEFLTYFQNEAQLEKSRLLSDRFSAERPKGSFSTLEIQRTEQGDSAMYLCASSPFEVPYGYTFGSGTRLTVV.

The chain links TRBV7-6 to TRBJ2-1, with TRBD2 matching 11 bases. Germline trimming cut 2 bases from V and 0 bases from J; bases unmatched to any gene: 9. The CDR3 contains 19 residues. The germline gives CDR1 SGHVS, CDR2 FNYEAQ. For the CDR3, the DNA is TGTGCCAGCAGCTTATATAGCGGGGGGGCTTTTAGCTCCTACAATGAGCAGTTCTTC. It is translated as CASSLYSGGAFSSYNEQFF.